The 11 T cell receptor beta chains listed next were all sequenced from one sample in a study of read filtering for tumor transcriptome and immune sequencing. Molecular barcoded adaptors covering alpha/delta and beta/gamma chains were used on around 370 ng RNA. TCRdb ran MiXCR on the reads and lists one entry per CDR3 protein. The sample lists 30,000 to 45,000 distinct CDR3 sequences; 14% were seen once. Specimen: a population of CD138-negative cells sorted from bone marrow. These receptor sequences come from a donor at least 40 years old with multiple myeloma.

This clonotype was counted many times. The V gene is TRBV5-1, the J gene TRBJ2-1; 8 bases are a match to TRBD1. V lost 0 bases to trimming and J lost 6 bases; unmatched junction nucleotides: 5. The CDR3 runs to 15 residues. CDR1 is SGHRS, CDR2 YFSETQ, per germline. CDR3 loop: CASSLGDRSPNEQFF. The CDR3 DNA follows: TGCGCCAGCAGCTTGGGGGACAGGTCCCCCAATGAGCAGTTCTTC.

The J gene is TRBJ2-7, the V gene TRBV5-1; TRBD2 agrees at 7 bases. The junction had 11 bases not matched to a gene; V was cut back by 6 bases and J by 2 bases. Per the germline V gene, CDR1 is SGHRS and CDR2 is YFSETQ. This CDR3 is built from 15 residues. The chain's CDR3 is CASKLVEAGTYEQYF. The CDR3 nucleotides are TGCGCCAGCAAATTGGTTGAAGCGGGGACCTACGAGCAGTACTTC.

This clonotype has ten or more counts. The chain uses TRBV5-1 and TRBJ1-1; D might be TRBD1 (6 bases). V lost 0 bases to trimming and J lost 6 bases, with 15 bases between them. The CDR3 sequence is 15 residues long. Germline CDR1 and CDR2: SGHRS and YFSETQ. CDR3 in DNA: TGCGCCAGCAGCTTGGCCGGGGGCGTTCTGGCTGAAGCTTTCTTT. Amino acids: CASSLAGGVLAEAFF. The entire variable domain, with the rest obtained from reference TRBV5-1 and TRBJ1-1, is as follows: KAGVTQTPRYLIKTRGQQVTLSCSPISGHRSVSWYQQTPGQGLQFLFEYFSETQRNKGNFPGRFSGRQFSNSRSEMNVSTLELGDSALYLCASSLAGGVLAEAFFGQGTRLTVV.

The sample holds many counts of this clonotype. CDR3 sequence reads: CSARDRSRATYEQYF. The CDR3 coding sequence is TGCAGTGCTAGAGATCGCAGTAGGGCGACCTACGAGCAGTACTTC. The chain has TRBV20-1 and TRBJ2-7, with D hard to call. V dropped 0 bases and J dropped 2 bases, with 14 bases sitting between them. The germline V gene has CDR1 DFQATT and CDR2 SNEGSKA (reference sequence). The CDR3 is made up of 15 amino acids.

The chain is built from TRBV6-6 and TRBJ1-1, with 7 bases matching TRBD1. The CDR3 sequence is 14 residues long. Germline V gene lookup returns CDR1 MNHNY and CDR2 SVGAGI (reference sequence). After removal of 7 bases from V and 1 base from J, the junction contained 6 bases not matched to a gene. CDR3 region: CASTWDSSNTEAFF. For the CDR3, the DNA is TGTGCCAGCACCTGGGACAGCTCGAACACTGAAGCTTTCTTT.

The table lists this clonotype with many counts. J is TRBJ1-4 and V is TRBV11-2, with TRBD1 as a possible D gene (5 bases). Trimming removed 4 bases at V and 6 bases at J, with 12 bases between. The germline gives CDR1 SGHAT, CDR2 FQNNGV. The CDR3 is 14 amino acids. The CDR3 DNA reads TGTGCCAGCAGCTACTCCGGGACGGATGAAAAACTGTTTTTT. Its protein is CASSYSGTDEKLFF.

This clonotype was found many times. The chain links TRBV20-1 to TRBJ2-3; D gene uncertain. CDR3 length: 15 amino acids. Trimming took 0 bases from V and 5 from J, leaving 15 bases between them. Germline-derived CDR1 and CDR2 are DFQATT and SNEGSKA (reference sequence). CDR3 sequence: CSARDETRVGDTQYF. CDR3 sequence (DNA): TGCAGTGCTAGAGATGAAACAAGGGTAGGAGATACGCAGTATTTT.

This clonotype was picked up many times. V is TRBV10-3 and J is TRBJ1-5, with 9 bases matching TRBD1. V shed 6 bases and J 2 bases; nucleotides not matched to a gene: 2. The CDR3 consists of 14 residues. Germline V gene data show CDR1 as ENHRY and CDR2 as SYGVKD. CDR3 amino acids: CAISGDRGNQPQHF. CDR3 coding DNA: TGTGCCATCAGCGGGGACAGGGGCAATCAGCCCCAGCATTTT.

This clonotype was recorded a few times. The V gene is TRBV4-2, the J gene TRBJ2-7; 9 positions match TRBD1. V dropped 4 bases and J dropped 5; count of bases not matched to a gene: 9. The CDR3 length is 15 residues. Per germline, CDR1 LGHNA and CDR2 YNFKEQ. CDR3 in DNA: TGTGCCAGCAGCCTTAAACCGGGACAGGGACACGAGCAGTACTTC. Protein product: CASSLKPGQGHEQYF.

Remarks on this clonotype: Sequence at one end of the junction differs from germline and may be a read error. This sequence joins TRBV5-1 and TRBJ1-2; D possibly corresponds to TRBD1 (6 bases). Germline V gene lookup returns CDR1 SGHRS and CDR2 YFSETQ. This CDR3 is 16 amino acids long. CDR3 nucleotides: TGCGGCAGCAGCTTGGGTCAGGGGTCGTTGACGTTGGGCTGCACCTTC. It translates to CGSSLGQGSLTLGCTF.

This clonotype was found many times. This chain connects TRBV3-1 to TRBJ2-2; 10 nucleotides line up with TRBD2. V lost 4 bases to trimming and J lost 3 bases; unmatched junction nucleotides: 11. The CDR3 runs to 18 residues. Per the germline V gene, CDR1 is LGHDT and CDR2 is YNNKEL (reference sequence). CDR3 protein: CASSPWGAGGPDTGELFF. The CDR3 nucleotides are TGTGCCAGCAGCCCTTGGGGAGCGGGAGGGCCGGACACCGGGGAGCTGTTTTTT. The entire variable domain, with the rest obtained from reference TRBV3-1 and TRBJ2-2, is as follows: DTAVSQTPKYLVTQMGNDKSIKCEQNLGHDTMYWYKQDSKKFLKIMFSYNNKELIINETVPNRFSPKSPDKAHLNLHINSLELGDSAVYFCASSPWGAGGPDTGELFFGEGSRLTVL.